The rows below give T cell receptor beta chains drawn from one sample of a study of PD-L1 blockade in urothelial cancer. Clones were sequenced by immunoSEQ multiplex PCR, and TCRdb holds only the in-frame ones, with some missing. The sample shows approximately 100,000 clones, 89% of them seen only once. The sequenced sample was PBMCs, obtained around atezolizumab (anti-PD-L1) treatment. These receptors all come from a woman at least 80 years old with urothelial cancer. The CDR3 runs from the conserved cysteine through the conserved F or W. The D gene is left open where the match is weak. The listing skips clone size in some rows; elsewhere it reads once, few, many or a size class.

>NA|NA|TRBJ1-5|TRBV7-9
CASSLDISNQPQHF
TGTGCCAGCAGCTTAGACATTAGCAATCAGCCCCAGCATTTT
>NA|NA|TRBJ2-5|TRBV9
CASTRSAGLKETQYF
TGTGCCAGCACCCGCTCGGCGGGATTAAAAGAGACCCAGTACTTC
>TRBD1|NA|TRBJ1-4|TRBV9
CASSVEGAANEKLFF
TGTGCCAGCAGCGTGGAGGGGGCTGCTAATGAAAAACTGTTTTTT
>NA|NA|TRBJ1-2|TRBV28
CASTEGRNYGYTF
TGTGCCAGCACGGAGGGCCGGAACTATGGCTACACCTTC
>TRBD2|NA|TRBJ2-3|TRBV5-4
CASSSDGRAVTDTQYF
TGTGCCAGCAGCTCAGACGGGAGGGCCGTCACAGATACGCAGTATTTT
>TRBD1|NA|TRBJ1-3|TRBV28
CASTGQGANSGNTIYF
TGTGCCAGCACGGGACAGGGGGCAAACTCTGGAAACACCATATATTTT
>NA|NA|TRBJ1-4|TRBV15
CATSRQEKLFF
TGTGCCACCAGCAGGCAGGAAAAACTGTTTTTT
>TRBD2|NA|TRBJ2-1|TRBV12-5
CASGLIAGGPVGEQFF
TGTGCTAGTGGTTTAATAGCGGGAGGGCCGGTAGGTGAGCAGTTCTTC
>NA|once|TRBJ2-5|TRBV4-1
CASSQLERQETQYF
TGCGCCAGCAGCCAATTGGAGAGACAAGAGACCCAGTACTTC
>NA|NA|TRBJ2-3|TRBV7-2
CASSLRRATTDTQYF
TGTGCCAGCAGCTTGCGGAGGGCGACCACAGATACGCAGTATTTT
>NA|NA|TRBJ1-1|TRBV7-2
CASSLGRGNTEAFF
TGTGCCAGCAGCCTAGGACGGGGGAACACTGAAGCTTTCTTT
>TRBD2|NA|TRBJ2-3|TRBV11-2
CASSLDLLAGGRDTQYF
TGTGCCAGCAGCTTAGATCTCCTAGCGGGAGGGCGGGATACGCAGTATTTT
>TRBD2|NA|TRBJ2-1|TRBV2
CASSEYGSSGSAYNEQFF
TGTGCCAGCAGTGAATATGGTTCTAGCGGGTCGGCTTACAATGAGCAGTTCTTC
>NA|once|TRBJ1-4|TRBV7-2
CASSSGPLLFF
TGTGCCAGCAGCTCAGGGCCCCTCTTGTTTTTT
>NA|few|TRBJ1-1|TRBV11-2
CASSQYRDGNTEAFF
TGTGCCAGCAGCCAATACAGGGATGGAAACACTGAAGCTTTCTTT
>TRBD2|NA|TRBJ2-3|TRBV29-1
CSVVGGSLGDTQYF
TGCAGCGTTGTAGGCGGGAGTCTTGGAGATACGCAGTATTTT
>NA|NA|TRBJ2-7|TRBV20-1
CSGGFRFEQYF
TGCAGTGGCGGCTTTCGGTTCGAGCAGTACTTC
>NA|NA|TRBJ1-1|TRBV14
CASSQVGHRNTEAFF
TGTGCCAGCAGCCAAGTGGGACACAGGAACACTGAAGCTTTCTTT
>NA|few|TRBJ1-1|TRBV29-1
CSVQTVEAFF
TGCAGCGTCCAAACAGTTGAAGCTTTCTTT
>TRBD1|NA|TRBJ2-7|TRBV19
CASSITGVGPYEQYF
TGTGCCAGTAGTATAACAGGGGTTGGGCCCTACGAGCAGTACTTC
>TRBD2|NA|TRBJ2-1|TRBV14
CASSQIAGGPYNEQFF
TGTGCCAGCAGTCAGATAGCGGGAGGCCCCTACAATGAGCAGTTCTTC
>NA|NA|TRBJ1-2|TRBV5-1
CASSLGDTSYGYTF
TGCGCCAGCAGCTTGGGGGACACCTCCTATGGCTACACCTTC
>NA|few|TRBJ2-7|TRBV30
CAWSSGGPYEQYF
TGTGCCTGGAGTTCTGGAGGACCCTACGAGCAGTACTTC
>TRBD2|NA|TRBJ2-1|TRBV7-9
CASSLWLAGPNEQFF
TGTGCCAGCAGCTTATGGCTAGCGGGGCCCAATGAGCAGTTCTTC
>TRBD1|NA|TRBJ1-1|TRBV18
CASSPRGTGVTEAFF
TGTGCCAGCTCACCACGCGGGACAGGGGTTACTGAAGCTTTCTTT
>NA|NA|TRBJ2-1|TRBV19
CASSIGAVAYNEQFF
TGTGCCAGTAGTATAGGAGCGGTTGCCTACAATGAGCAGTTCTTC
>TRBD2|NA|TRBJ2-7|TRBV4-2
CASSQDAGATYEQYF
TGTGCCAGCAGCCAAGACGCGGGAGCCACCTACGAGCAGTACTTC
>TRBD2|NA|TRBJ2-1|TRBV30
CAWSTGGPVEQFF
TGTGCCTGGAGTACGGGAGGGCCTGTGGAGCAGTTCTTC
>TRBD1|NA|TRBJ2-7|TRBV4-2
CASSPGQGGYEQYF
TGTGCCAGCAGCCCGGGACAGGGAGGATACGAGCAGTACTTC
>NA|NA|TRBJ1-5|TRBV19
CASSYGTITSNQPQHF
TGTGCCAGTAGTTACGGAACTATTACTAGCAATCAGCCCCAGCATTTT
>TRBD1|NA|TRBJ2-5|TRBV28
CASTPTGRLQETQYF
TGTGCCAGCACCCCGACAGGGCGGTTACAAGAGACCCAGTACTTC
>NA|NA|TRBJ2-2|TRBV28
CASSRMTGPTGELFF
TGTGCCAGCAGCCGGATGACAGGACCCACCGGGGAGCTGTTTTTT
>TRBD2|once|TRBJ2-6|TRBV5-5
CASSVREGSGANVLTF
TGTGCCAGCAGCGTCAGGGAGGGTTCTGGGGCCAACGTCCTGACTTTC
>NA|NA|TRBJ2-3|TRBV6-5
CASSSQVDTQYF
TGTGCCAGCAGCAGCCAGGTAGATACGCAGTATTTT
>TRBD1|once|TRBJ2-2|TRBV5-1
CASTKGTANTGELFF
TGCGCCAGCACCAAAGGGACAGCGAACACCGGGGAGCTGTTTTTT
>NA|NA|TRBJ2-6|TRBV5-1
CASSLWAGIGSGANVLTF
TGCGCCAGCAGCTTGTGGGCAGGGATCGGTTCTGGGGCCAACGTCCTGACTTTC
>TRBD1|once|TRBJ2-1|TRBV5-1
CASSTGQGIYNEQFF
TGCGCCAGCAGCACGGGACAGGGTATCTACAATGAGCAGTTCTTC
>NA|NA|TRBJ1-1|TRBV7-6
CASGGSGTEAFF
TGTGCCAGCGGGGGGTCCGGCACTGAAGCTTTCTTT
>NA|NA|TRBJ1-5|TRBV30
CAWSLGSSSNQPQHF
TGTGCCTGGAGTTTAGGTAGCAGTAGCAATCAGCCCCAGCATTTT
>TRBD2|NA|TRBJ2-1|TRBV9
CASSVGAGGPYNEQFF
TGTGCCAGCAGCGTAGGCGCGGGAGGGCCGTACAATGAGCAGTTCTTC
>NA|NA|TRBJ2-1|TRBV11-2
CASRAPGRSSYNEQFF
TGTGCCAGCAGGGCTCCGGGGAGGAGCTCCTACAATGAGCAGTTCTTC
>TRBD2|NA|TRBJ2-7|TRBV5-4
CASSSALIGLAGVNEQYF
TGTGCCAGCAGCTCAGCCTTAATAGGACTAGCGGGAGTGAATGAGCAGTACTTC
>TRBD2|NA|TRBJ2-2|TRBV28
CASTRGGSLIGELFF
TGTGCCAGTACTAGGGGAGGGAGTTTGATCGGGGAGCTGTTTTTT
>NA|NA|TRBJ2-3|TRBV9
CASSFRGMSTDTQYF
TGTGCCAGCAGCTTCCGCGGGATGAGCACAGATACGCAGTATTTT
>NA|NA|TRBJ2-3|TRBV7-8
CASSLVGAGTDTQYF
TGTGCCAGCAGCTTAGTGGGGGCCGGCACAGATACGCAGTATTTT
>TRBD1|NA|TRBJ2-5|TRBV28
CASSQPGQGKEETQYF
TGTGCCAGCAGCCAACCGGGACAGGGGAAGGAGGAGACCCAGTACTTC
>NA|few|TRBJ1-2|TRBV2
CASRPGTTGLGGYTF
TGTGCCAGCAGGCCCGGGACGACAGGCCTAGGTGGCTACACCTTC
>NA|NA|TRBJ1-4|TRBV27
CASSASQGQSNEKLFF
TGTGCCAGCAGTGCCTCCCAAGGACAGAGCAATGAAAAACTGTTTTTT
>NA|NA|TRBJ1-5|TRBV19
CASSMVLGGQPQHF
TGTGCCAGTAGTATGGTGCTCGGCGGTCAGCCCCAGCATTTT
>TRBD1|once|TRBJ2-2|TRBV28
CASNIRGLNTGELFF
TGTGCCAGCAACATCAGGGGGCTGAATACCGGGGAGCTGTTTTTT
>NA|NA|TRBJ1-1|TRBV5-1
CASSLGQTTLNTEAFF
TGCGCCAGCAGCCTAGGACAGACCACTTTGAACACTGAAGCTTTCTTT